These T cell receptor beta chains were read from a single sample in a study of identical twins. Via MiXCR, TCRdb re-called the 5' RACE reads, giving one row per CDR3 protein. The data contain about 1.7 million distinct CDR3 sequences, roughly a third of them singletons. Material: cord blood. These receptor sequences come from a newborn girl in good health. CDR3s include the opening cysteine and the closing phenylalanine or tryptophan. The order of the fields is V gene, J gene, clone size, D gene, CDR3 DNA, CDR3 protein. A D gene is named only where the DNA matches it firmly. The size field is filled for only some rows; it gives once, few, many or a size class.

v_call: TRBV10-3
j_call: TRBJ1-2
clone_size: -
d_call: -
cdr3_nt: TGTGCCATCAGTGAGGCAGGGACCAACTATGGCTACACCTTC
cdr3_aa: CAISEAGTNYGYTF

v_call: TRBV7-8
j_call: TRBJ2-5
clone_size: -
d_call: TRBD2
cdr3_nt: TGTGCCAGCAGCCAACTCCCGACTAGCGGACCCTACAATGAGCAGTACTTC
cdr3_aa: CASSQLPTSGPYNEQYF

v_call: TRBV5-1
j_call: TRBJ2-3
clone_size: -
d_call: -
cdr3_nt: TGCGCCAGCAGCCTACATTTTCGCACAGATACGCAGTATTTT
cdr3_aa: CASSLHFRTDTQYF

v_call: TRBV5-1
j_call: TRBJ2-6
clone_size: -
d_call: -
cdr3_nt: TGCGCCAGCAGCTTGCTTCGGGGCACAAATCCCATCTCTGGGGCCAACGTCCTGACTTTC
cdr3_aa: CASSLLRGTNPISGANVLTF

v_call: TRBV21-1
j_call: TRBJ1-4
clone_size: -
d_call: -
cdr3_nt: TGTGCCAGCAGCAAAGCGCTTTACCGGGACAGGGGTGAAAAACTGTTTTTT
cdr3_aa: CASSKALYRDRGEKLFF

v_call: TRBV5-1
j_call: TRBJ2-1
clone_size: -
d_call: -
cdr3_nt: TGCGCCAGCAGCTTGATTGGGGGATCGGGCAATAAGCAGTTCTTC
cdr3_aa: CASSLIGGSGNKQFF

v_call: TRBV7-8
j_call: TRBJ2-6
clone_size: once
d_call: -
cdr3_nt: TGTGCCAGCAGCTTAGAGAGGGCCAGCTTCTCTGGGGCCAACGTCCTGACTTTC
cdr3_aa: CASSLERASFSGANVLTF

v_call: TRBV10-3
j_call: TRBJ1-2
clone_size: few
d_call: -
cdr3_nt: TGTGCCATCAGCCGCTACAGGGACTGGGGCTACACCTTC
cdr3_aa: CAISRYRDWGYTF

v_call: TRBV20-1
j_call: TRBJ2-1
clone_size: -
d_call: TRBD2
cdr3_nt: TGCAGTGCTAGATCCCGCAGCGGGAGGGGTTACAATGAGCAGTTCTTC
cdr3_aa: CSARSRSGRGYNEQFF

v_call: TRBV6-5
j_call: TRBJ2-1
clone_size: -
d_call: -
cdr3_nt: TGTGCCAGCAGTTATACGAGACGGAGGTGGGGTGAGCAGTTCTTC
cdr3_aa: CASSYTRRRWGEQFF

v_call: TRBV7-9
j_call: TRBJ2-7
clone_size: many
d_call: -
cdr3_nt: TGTGCCAGCAGCTTAGCTAGCGGACTCTACGAGCAGTACTTC
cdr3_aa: CASSLASGLYEQYF

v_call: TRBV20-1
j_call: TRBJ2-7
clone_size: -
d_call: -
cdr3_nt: TGCAGTGCTTGGGCAAAGGTAGTGGAGTCCTACGAGCAGTACTTC
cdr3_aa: CSAWAKVVESYEQYF

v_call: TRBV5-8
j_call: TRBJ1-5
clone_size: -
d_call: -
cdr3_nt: TGTGCCAGCAGCCGCTACCTCAAAACAGGGCAGCTGAGCAATCAGCCCCAGCATTTT
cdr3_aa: CASSRYLKTGQLSNQPQHF

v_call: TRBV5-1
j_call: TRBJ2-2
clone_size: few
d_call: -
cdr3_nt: TGCGCCAGCAGCCTGCGAGGGCTGAACACCGGGGAGCTGTTTTTT
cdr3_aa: CASSLRGLNTGELFF

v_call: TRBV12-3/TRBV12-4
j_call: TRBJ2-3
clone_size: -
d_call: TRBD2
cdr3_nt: TGTGCCAGCAGCCTTAGCGGGGGGCATAGGTATTTT
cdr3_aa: CASSLSGGHRYF